One sample yielded the 5 T cell receptor beta chains listed below, sequenced in a study of shared clonotypes between healthy human individuals. TCRdb's table, derived via immunoSEQ multiplex PCR, lists solely in-frame clones and lacks some. This sample has about 2.4 million clones; around 90% occur once, and the top ten carry more than 0.12%. The sequenced material came from naive CD4+ T cells sorted from blood. Subset in this sample: CD45RA+ positively selected. The origin of the receptors is a man younger than 35 in good health.

The V and J genes are TRBV6-1 and TRBJ2-1, with TRBD1 identical over 10 bases. This CDR3 region has 14 residues. The trim removed 7 bases at V and 7 bases at J, leaving 7 bases unmatched. The germline V gene encodes CDR1 MNHNS and CDR2 SASEGT. CDR3 bases: TGTGCCAGCAAGACAGGGGGCGTTACTAATGAGCAGTTCTTC. This gives the protein CASKTGGVTNEQFF.

V and J are TRBV28 and TRBJ2-4, with 7 bases that match TRBD1. The CDR3 consists of 19 residues. Trimming cost V 5 bases and J 0 bases; bases outside gene matches: 16. CDR1 is MDHEN and CDR2 is SYDVKM in the germline V gene. CDR3 region: CASSVTGTANSPAKNIQYF. The CDR3 bases are TGTGCCAGCAGTGTGACCGGGACAGCTAATTCTCCAGCCAAAAACATTCAGTACTTC.

The rearrangement joins TRBV2 to TRBJ1-1; D uncertain. The CDR3 sequence is 15 residues long. Germline assignment: CDR1 SNHLY and CDR2 FYNNEI. V lost 2 bases to trimming and J lost 0 bases, with 10 bases between them. The CDR3 loop is CASSEWAGMNTEAFF. The CDR3 DNA reads as TGTGCCAGCAGTGAATGGGCGGGAATGAACACTGAAGCTTTCTTT.

CDR3 loop: CASSRGQVYGYTF. The DNA for the CDR3 is TGTGCCAGCAGCAGGGGACAGGTCTATGGCTACACCTTC. The chain uses TRBV28 and TRBJ1-2; 8 nucleotides match TRBD1. CDR3 length: 13 amino acids. Germline CDR1 and CDR2: MDHEN and SYDVKM. Germline trimming cut 6 bases from V and 4 bases from J; bases unmatched to any gene: 4.

The rearrangement links TRBV10-1 to TRBJ2-7, with D possibly being TRBD2 (5 bases). With 4 bases removed from V and 2 bases from J, the gap between germline ends came to 12 bases. This CDR3 has 14 amino acids. In germline, CDR1 is WNHNN, CDR2 SYGVQD (reference sequence). DNA of the CDR3: TGCGCCAGCAGTGGATCCGGGAAAACCTACGAGCAGTACTTC. Its protein product is CASSGSGKTYEQYF.